These T cell receptor beta chains were read from a single sample in a study of identical twins. From the 5' RACE reads, TCRdb called clonotypes with MiXCR, one entry per CDR3 protein. Among about 520,000 distinct CDR3 sequences listed, less than 25% were seen once. These same records also appear under a second study, on T cells expressing NK-cell markers.

Sequenced: CD4+ T cells sorted from blood. These receptors were collected from a woman aged 18 to 35 in good health. Both conserved end residues are part of each CDR3. A D gene is named only where the DNA matches it firmly. The size field is filled for only some rows; it gives once, few, many or a size class.

D,J,V,size,DNA,CDR3
TRBD2,TRBJ2-1,TRBV2,NA,TGTGCCAGCAGTGATGGCGGGAGCGATGAGCAGTTCTTC,CASSDGGSDEQFF
TRBD2,TRBJ2-3,TRBV6-2/TRBV6-3,NA,TGTGCCAGCAGACGGGTGACTAGCGGCGCAGATACGCAGTATTTT,CASRRVTSGADTQYF
NA,TRBJ1-1,TRBV29-1,few,TGCAGCGCAGGGTTTTGGAACACTGAAGCTTTCTTT,CSAGFWNTEAFF
TRBD2,TRBJ2-1,TRBV7-2,few,TGTGCCAGCAGCTTAGGTCCTAGCGGGAGACTTGAGCAGTTCTTC,CASSLGPSGRLEQFF
NA,TRBJ1-2,TRBV20-1,few,TGCAGTGCTAGATTCAGCTATGGCTACACCTTC,CSARFSYGYTF
NA,TRBJ2-7,TRBV28,few,TGTGCCAGCAGTTTATCAGATGGGGACGAGCAGTACTTC,CASSLSDGDEQYF
NA,TRBJ1-1,TRBV12-3/TRBV12-4,few,TGTGCCAGCAGACCTAGACCTTCCGGGAAGGCTTTCTTT,CASRPRPSGKAFF
TRBD1,TRBJ1-1,TRBV12-3/TRBV12-4,NA,TGTGCCAGCAGCGACAGGGCTGAAGCTTTCTTT,CASSDRAEAFF
NA,TRBJ1-2,TRBV12-3/TRBV12-4,NA,TGTGCCAGCACCTTGAGGGGGGTCTATGGCTACACCTTC,CASTLRGVYGYTF
NA,TRBJ1-1,TRBV5-1,few,TGCGCCAGCAGCTTGAGCGCAGCAGCGAACACTGAAGCTTTCTTT,CASSLSAAANTEAFF
TRBD2,TRBJ2-1,TRBV9,once,TGTGCCAGCAGCCCCCGGACTAGCGGGAGGCCGAGCTCCTACAATGAGCAGTTCTTC,CASSPRTSGRPSSYNEQFF
NA,TRBJ2-7,TRBV10-3,NA,TGTGCCATCAGCCCCGACAGGAAAACAGGGGAGCAGTACTTC,CAISPDRKTGEQYF
NA,TRBJ2-1,TRBV10-3,NA,TGTGCCATCAGTCCGGGGGCGAATGAGCAGTTCTTC,CAISPGANEQFF
TRBD1,TRBJ2-3,TRBV10-3,few,TGTGCCATCAGCCGCCCCGGACAGGGCACAGATACGCAGTATTTT,CAISRPGQGTDTQYF
NA,TRBJ2-5,TRBV20-1,many,TGCAGTGCTAGTGTTAAAGAGACCCAGTACTTC,CSASVKETQYF
NA,TRBJ2-3,TRBV6-5,few,TGTGCCAGCAGTTACTCGTATAGGAGCGGGAGCACAGATACGCAGTATTTT,CASSYSYRSGSTDTQYF
NA,TRBJ2-4,TRBV12-3/TRBV12-4,NA,TGTGCCAGCAGTCTCCCTCTAGCCAAAAACATTCAGTACTTC,CASSLPLAKNIQYF
NA,TRBJ2-1,TRBV5-6,NA,TGTGCCAGCAGCACCGCCCGGGGTCTCAATGAGCAGTTCTTC,CASSTARGLNEQFF
NA,TRBJ2-7,TRBV20-1,few,TGCAGTGCTTCCACAGGGCTGGACGAGCAGTACTTC,CSASTGLDEQYF
NA,TRBJ2-5,TRBV19,few,TGTGCCAGTAGTCACCGGGGGAGGCCCGAAGAGACCCAGTACTTC,CASSHRGRPEETQYF
NA,TRBJ2-3,TRBV20-1,few,TGCAGTGCTATAGAGGGGGGGCCGGGAGATACGCAGTATTTT,CSAIEGGPGDTQYF
NA,TRBJ2-7,TRBV12-3/TRBV12-4,NA,TGTGCCAGCAGCACTACCGGGACTCTCGGAAAGTACTTC,CASSTTGTLGKYF
TRBD1,TRBJ2-5,TRBV11-2,NA,TGTGCCAGCAGCTTATTTGGCGGGACAGGTGGGCCCACACGAGAGACCCAGTACTTC,CASSLFGGTGGPTRETQYF
TRBD1,TRBJ2-2,TRBV6-5,NA,TGTGCCAGCAGTTACGGGACAGGGGTCGCCGGGGAGCTGTTTTTT,CASSYGTGVAGELFF
NA,TRBJ2-4,TRBV7-2,NA,TGTGCCAGCAGCCTCATATCGCCTTACAAAAACATTCAGTACTTC,CASSLISPYKNIQYF